This is a list of T cell receptor beta chains from one sample in a study of neurological immune-mediated disorders. TCRdb passed the 5' RACE reads through MiXCR, listing each CDR3 protein once. The sample records under 45,000 distinct CDR3 sequences, about a fifth being singletons. The sequencing input was PBMCs. The receptors were sampled from a man aged 55-75 years with HTLV-1-associated myelopathy (HAM/TSP). The CDR3 runs from the conserved cysteine through the conserved F or W. The D gene is left open where the match is weak. Rows may omit the clone size; those that give it use once, few, many or a size class.

v_call	j_call	d_call	clone_size	cdr3_aa	cdr3_nt
TRBV29-1	TRBJ2-3	NA	many	CSVESGGARTDTQYF	TGCAGCGTTGAATCAGGGGGGGCTCGCACAGATACGCAGTATTTT
TRBV5-1	TRBJ2-7	NA	many	CASSLDLDSHSSYEQYF	TGCGCCAGCAGCTTGGATTTGGACTCCCATAGCTCCTACGAGCAGTACTTC
TRBV10-3	TRBJ2-5	NA	many	CAPGDTTGQETQYF	TGTGCCCCGGGAGACACGACAGGGCAAGAGACCCAGTACTTC
TRBV6-5	TRBJ1-2	NA	many	CASSYGSRVYLYGYTF	TGTGCCAGCAGTTACGGGTCCAGGGTCTACCTCTATGGCTACACCTTC
TRBV5-1	TRBJ1-1	NA	many	CASSLGQKTEAFF	TGCGCCAGCAGCTTAGGACAGAAGACTGAAGCTTTCTTT
TRBV5-4	TRBJ2-7	NA	many	CASSLEGFKDEQYF	TGTGCCAGCAGCTTGGAGGGGTTTAAGGACGAGCAGTACTTC
TRBV7-8	TRBJ2-3	NA	many	CASSYTSTDTQYF	TGTGCCAGCAGCTACACTAGCACAGATACGCAGTATTTT
TRBV7-8	TRBJ2-7	NA	many	CASSLEARGDYEQYF	TGTGCCAGCAGCTTAGAGGCCAGGGGGGACTACGAGCAGTACTTC
TRBV7-2	TRBJ2-7	TRBD1	many	CASSLGSGQGYEQYF	TGTGCCAGCAGCTTAGGTTCGGGACAGGGGTACGAGCAGTACTTC
TRBV4-1	TRBJ2-1	TRBD2	many	CASSRGASGRGRNEQFF	TGCGCCAGCAGCCGAGGAGCTAGCGGGAGGGGGAGGAATGAGCAGTTCTTC
TRBV7-2	TRBJ2-2	TRBD2	many	CASSSLLRGGTGELFF	TGTGCCAGCAGCTCTCTTCTACGGGGGGGCACCGGGGAGCTGTTTTTT
TRBV28	TRBJ2-1	TRBD2	many	CASSLSLLRLAGRTPHPFF	TGTGCCAGCAGTTTATCGTTGCTGCGACTAGCGGGAAGAACCCCCCACCCGTTCTTC
TRBV11-2	TRBJ2-3	NA	NA	CASSLGYSDTQYF	TGTGCCAGCAGCTTAGGTTACTCAGATACGCAGTATTTT
TRBV29-1	TRBJ2-7	NA	many	CSVEVTRGEQYF	TGCAGCGTTGAAGTGACTAGAGGAGAGCAGTACTTC
TRBV7-2	TRBJ1-1	NA	many	CASSSDMNTEAFF	TGTGCCAGCAGCTCGGACATGAACACTGAAGCTTTCTTT
TRBV28	TRBJ2-3	NA	NA	CASSSHRDSTDTQYF	TGTGCCAGCAGTTCTCACAGGGACAGCACAGATACGCAGTATTTT
TRBV5-1	TRBJ2-3	TRBD1	many	CASSQDRDDSDTQYF	TGCGCCAGCAGCCAGGACAGGGATGATTCAGATACGCAGTATTTT
TRBV5-1	TRBJ1-5	NA	NA	CASSEGGSNQPQHF	TGCGCCAGCAGTGAGGGGGGAAGCAATCAGCCCCAGCATTTT
TRBV20-1	TRBJ2-1	TRBD1	many	CSARDSRGQGGNEQFF	TGCAGTGCTAGAGATAGTAGAGGACAGGGGGGCAATGAGCAGTTCTTC
TRBV3-1	TRBJ2-7	NA	NA	CASQDPVRGTTYEQYF	TGTGCCAGCCAAGATCCGGTCAGGGGGACTACCTACGAGCAGTACTTC
TRBV5-1	TRBJ1-4	NA	NA	CASNDGEGGYGKLFF	TGCGCCAGCAACGATGGGGAGGGAGGATATGGAAAACTGTTTTTT
TRBV20-1	TRBJ2-7	TRBD2	many	CRHFWTRRHYEQYF	TGCAGACACTTCTGGACTAGGAGGCACTACGAGCAGTACTTC
TRBV15	TRBJ2-7	TRBD1	NA	CATSRGAGGYEQYF	TGTGCCACCAGCAGAGGGGCAGGGGGCTACGAGCAGTACTTC
TRBV20-1	TRBJ2-1	TRBD2	many	CSGPAGGGSREQFF	TGCAGTGGGCCGGCAGGCGGGGGGAGCAGGGAGCAGTTCTTC
TRBV2	TRBJ2-3	NA	many	CASSLDFTDTQYF	TGTGCCAGCAGCCTAGACTTCACAGATACGCAGTATTTT
TRBV7-7	TRBJ2-1	NA	NA	CASSSTPKNEQFF	TGTGCTAGCAGCTCAACACCCAAAAATGAGCAGTTCTTC
TRBV4-2	TRBJ2-7	NA	NA	CASSPDFGSSYEQYF	TGTGCCAGCAGCCCGGACTTCGGAAGTTCCTACGAGCAGTACTTC
TRBV7-9	TRBJ2-7	NA	few	CASSFYICSARKLVLAGAHEQYF	NA
TRBV14	TRBJ1-1	TRBD1	many	CASSPRTGWNTEAFF	TGTGCCAGCAGCCCCAGGACAGGGTGGAACACTGAAGCTTTCTTT
TRBV2	TRBJ2-3	TRBD2	many	CASRPLASDTQYF	TGTGCCAGCAGACCACTAGCGAGCGATACGCAGTATTTT
TRBV12-3/TRBV12-4	TRBJ1-5	NA	many	CASRKDGDQPQHF	TGTGCCAGCAGGAAGGACGGAGATCAGCCCCAGCATTTT
TRBV7-9	TRBJ2-5	NA	many	CASSSPRGARGLETQYF	TGTGCCAGCAGCTCCCCCCGGGGAGCAAGAGGGCTGGAGACCCAGTACTTC
TRBV27	TRBJ2-3	NA	many	CASSSMTDTQYF	TGTGCCAGCAGTTCCATGACAGATACGCAGTATTTT
TRBV27	TRBJ2-2	NA	NA	CASSPITLGGRYTGELFF	TGTGCCAGCAGTCCTATTACCCTAGGGGGAAGGTACACCGGGGAGCTGTTTTTT
TRBV12-3/TRBV12-4	TRBJ1-1	NA	many	CARSLGGTEAFF	TGTGCCAGAAGTTTAGGGGGCACTGAAGCTTTCTTT
TRBV14	TRBJ2-2	NA	many	CASSPTPTGELFF	TGTGCCAGCAGCCCGACCCCCACCGGGGAGCTGTTTTTT
TRBV28	TRBJ2-7	NA	few	CASSGGLSYEQYF	TGTGCCAGCAGTGGCGGGCTCTCCTACGAGCAGTACTTC
TRBV12-3/TRBV12-4	TRBJ2-7	NA	many	CASTPGDQNEQYF	TGTGCCAGCACCCCAGGGGATCAAAACGAGCAGTACTTC
TRBV6-1	TRBJ2-7	TRBD1	many	CASSKGDRGYEQYF	TGTGCCAGCAGCAAAGGTGACAGGGGCTACGAGCAGTACTTC
TRBV9	TRBJ2-5	NA	NA	CASSVSQEQETQYF	TGTGCCAGCAGCGTTTCCCAGGAACAAGAGACCCAGTACTTC
TRBV12-3/TRBV12-4	TRBJ1-2	NA	NA	CASSRHGQNYGYTF	TGTGCCAGCAGCCGACATGGCCAGAACTATGGATACACCTTC